What follows are 10 T cell receptor beta chains derived from one specimen sequenced in a study of CD8+ T cells in alopecia areata. RNA, once extracted, was reverse transcribed into cDNA for use as the sequencing template. The data were produced by immunoSEQ multiplex PCR, yet TCRdb's version contains in-frame clones alone and is incomplete. The data show approximately 98,000 clones, 55% to 70% seen once. Sequences were obtained from NKG2D-low CD8+ T cells sorted from blood. These receptor sequences come from a human donor with alopecia areata.

The rearrangement uses TRBV27 and TRBJ2-7; D gene ambiguous. This CDR3 is built from 13 residues. The germline V and J ends were trimmed by 5 bases and 6 bases, with 14 bases remaining between them. The germline V gene encodes CDR1 MNHEY and CDR2 SMNVEV (reference sequence). CDR3 residues: CASSPHSGAEQYF. In DNA, the CDR3 is TGTGCCAGCAGTCCTCACTCGGGTGCCGAGCAGTACTTC.

This clone has more than one count but fewer than ten. This rearrangement joins TRBV27 to TRBJ2-7, with 8 bases that match TRBD2. Trimming at V came to 2 bases and at J to 6 bases, leaving 0 bases not matched to a gene. CDR3 length: 12 amino acids. Germline V gene lookup returns CDR1 MNHEY and CDR2 SMNVEV (reference sequence). Written as DNA, the CDR3 is TGTGCCAGCAGTTTAGCGGGGGGCGAGCAGTACTTC. Its protein product is CASSLAGGEQYF.

The J gene is TRBJ2-5, the V gene TRBV9, with a weak D call TRBD1 (5 bases). The V end lost 3 bases, the J end lost 4 bases, and 7 bases lay between the germline ends. Germline-derived CDR1 and CDR2 are SGDLS and YYNGEE. This CDR3 region has 12 residues. DNA for the CDR3: TGTGCCAGCAGCGCCCAGGGAGAGACCCAGTACTTC. Encoded protein: CASSAQGETQYF.

CDR3 coding DNA: TGTGCCAGCAGCGCTTACTCCAAAGTTACCACCTACGAGCAGTACTTC. Its protein product is CASSAYSKVTTYEQYF. This sequence joins TRBV9 and TRBJ2-7, with D unresolved. The CDR3 runs to 16 residues. Trimming shortened V by 3 bases and J by 2 bases, and 18 bases separated the two germline ends. In germline, CDR1 is SGDLS, CDR2 YYNGEE.

This clone appeared a few times. The chain uses TRBV7-9 and TRBJ2-7, with 9 bases that match TRBD1. From germline, CDR1 is SEHNR and CDR2 FQNEAQ (reference sequence). The CDR3 spans 14 residues. Trimming at V came to 5 bases and at J to 2 bases, leaving 4 bases not matched to a gene. CDR3 loop: CASSPRTGAYEQYF. The CDR3 coding sequence is TGTGCCAGCAGCCCCCGGACAGGGGCCTACGAGCAGTACTTC.

The chain joins TRBV7-9 to TRBJ2-5; tentatively, D is TRBD1 (6 bases). CDR1 and CDR2 from the germline V gene are SEHNR and FQNEAQ (reference sequence). V shed 5 bases and J shed 5 bases, with 12 bases lying between them. The CDR3 length is 13 residues. The DNA for the CDR3 is TGTGCCAGCAGCGATAGACAGGCGGAGACCCAGTACTTC. This encodes CASSDRQAETQYF.

The chain is built from TRBV27 and TRBJ2-5; 7 nucleotides match TRBD2. Trimming took 6 bases from V and 4 from J; bases not matched to a gene: 5. The germline V gene has CDR1 MNHEY and CDR2 SMNVEV (reference sequence). CDR3 size: 13 residues. The CDR3 protein is CASSRGSAETQYF. The DNA of the CDR3 is TGTGCCAGCAGCCGCGGGAGCGCAGAGACCCAGTACTTC.

This clone occurred a few times. This rearrangement joins TRBV19 to TRBJ2-1, with D perhaps TRBD1 or TRBD2 (5 bases each). Germline CDR1 LNHDA, CDR2 SQIVND (reference sequence). The V and J ends lost 3 bases and 3 bases respectively, with 9 bases between them. The length of the CDR3 is 14 residues. The CDR3 bases are TGTGCCAGTAGTATTCGGGACGGCTACAATGAGCAGTTCTTC. It yields the protein CASSIRDGYNEQFF.

The sample holds a few counts of this clone. The chain uses TRBV19 and TRBJ1-5, with D unclear. This CDR3 comprises 14 residues. Trimming removed 6 bases at V and 0 bases at J, with 9 bases between. CDR1 is LNHDA, CDR2 SQIVND, per germline (reference sequence). For the CDR3, the DNA is TGTGCCAGTAGAGATTGGGATAGCAATCAGCCCCAGCATTTT. It is translated as CASRDWDSNQPQHF.

This chain links TRBV4-1 with TRBJ2-5; D may be TRBD1 (6 bases). Trimming stripped 3 bases from V and 0 bases from J, with 23 bases between. Per the germline V gene, CDR1 is MGHRA and CDR2 is YSYEKL. This CDR3 contains 19 residues. The CDR3 is CASSHPTSRDTRYQETQYF. In DNA, the CDR3 is TGCGCCAGCAGCCACCCCACGTCCCGGGACACCAGGTACCAAGAGACCCAGTACTTC.